This T cell receptor (beta chain) is from a study of blood T cells in healthy people across ages. Study results and caveats: TCR beta diversity was tightly associated with the proportion of naive T cells.

Alongside a J-beta primer mix, a sample-barcoded 5' primer served in a second PCR lasting 7 to 11 cycles. TCRdb redid the calling of the 5' RACE reads with MiXCR, one entry per CDR3 protein. The profile covers more than 750,000 distinct CDR3 sequences, with about 27% appearing a single time and about 9.4% taken by the ten largest. All donors came from Russia, were Caucasian and healthy, and spanned ages 6 to 90. Per the germline V gene, CDR1 is DFQATT and CDR2 is SNEGSKA (reference sequence). This CDR3 is built from 13 residues. V was clipped by 2 bases and J by 11 bases, with 18 bases between them. As regards this clonotype: What it binds is not known.

The data were also submitted as part of a second study, on T cells of mothers and their children. This second report adds: Researchers found no T cell clones that were persistent and microchimeric.

This chain uses TRBV20-1 with TRBJ1-1, with a tentative D call TRBD1 (5 bases). The specimen sequenced was blood. This receptor was obtained from a woman aged 35 to 49 in good health. Here the CDR3 DNA reads TGCAGTGCTAGAAATACAGGTCTTAGAGGGGCTTTCTTT. Translation gives CSARNTGLRGAFF.